This is a list of T cell receptor beta chains from one sample in a study of blood T cell repertoires in COVID-19. TCRdb's copy holds only in-frame clones and misses some; the assay was immunoSEQ multiplex PCR. The table shows 150,000 to 200,000 clones, with roughly four fifths occurring only once. Sequencing was carried out using peripheral blood. These receptors were taken from a human donor with acute or convalescent COVID-19. The donor label of this sample is uncertain. Each CDR3 is given with its conserved first and last residue. A D gene is named only where the DNA matches it firmly. Clone size is stated in some rows and not others, as once, few, many or a class when expanded.

d_call j_call v_call clone_size cdr3_aa cdr3_nt
TRBD1 TRBJ2-2 TRBV7-9 - CASSRQGANGELFF TGTGCCAGCAGCCGACAGGGGGCGAACGGGGAGCTGTTTTTT
- TRBJ2-1 TRBV6-5 - CASRDREVSANEQFF TGTGCCAGCAGAGACAGGGAGGTCAGCGCTAATGAGCAGTTCTTC
- TRBJ2-3 TRBV5-4 - CASSLGTSDTQYF TGTGCCAGCAGCTTGGGTACTAGCGATACGCAGTATTTT
TRBD1 TRBJ1-6 TRBV27 - CASQDRGDSPLHF TGTGCCAGCCAGGACAGGGGAGATTCACCCCTCCACTTT
TRBD1 TRBJ1-1 TRBV18 few CASSPRDSSLGTEAFF TGTGCCAGCTCACCGCGGGACAGCTCTCTGGGCACTGAAGCTTTCTTT
TRBD1 TRBJ2-7 TRBV30 - CAWSGQGYEQYF TGTGCCTGGTCGGGACAGGGCTACGAGCAGTACTTC
- TRBJ1-5 TRBV7-2 - CASSFDGSNQPQHF TGTGCCAGCAGCTTTGACGGGAGCAATCAGCCCCAGCATTTT
- TRBJ2-1 TRBV7-2 - CASSLEDGDNEQFF TGTGCCAGCAGCTTAGAAGACGGAGACAATGAGCAGTTCTTC
TRBD1 TRBJ1-1 TRBV29-1 few CSGKQGSDTEAFF TGCAGCGGAAAACAGGGGTCGGACACTGAAGCTTTCTTT
- TRBJ2-2 TRBV28 - CASSPAGGRNTGELFF TGTGCCAGCAGCCCGGCAGGAGGCCGGAACACCGGGGAGCTGTTTTTT
- TRBJ2-2 TRBV27 - CASSSPVYGKTGELFF TGTGCCAGCAGTTCCCCAGTCTACGGGAAGACCGGGGAGCTGTTTTTT
- TRBJ2-7 TRBV6-6 - CASSPREYEQYF TGTGCCAGCAGTCCGAGAGAGTACGAGCAGTACTTC
TRBD2 TRBJ2-1 TRBV4-1 - CASSQDLTSGPYNEQFF TGCGCCAGCAGCCAAGATCTGACTAGCGGGCCGTACAATGAGCAGTTCTTC
TRBD2 TRBJ2-3 TRBV27 - CASSFLAGDTQYF TGTGCCAGCAGTTTCCTAGCGGGAGATACGCAGTATTTT
TRBD1 TRBJ1-6 TRBV5-1 - CASSPGQVGSPLHF TGCGCCAGCAGCCCCGGACAGGTCGGATCACCCCTCCACTTT
TRBD1 TRBJ1-1 TRBV27 - CASSRTSGTGVEYTEAFF TGTGCCAGCAGCCGCACGTCCGGGACAGGGGTAGAGTACACTGAAGCTTTCTTT
- TRBJ2-2 TRBV6-6 - CASTLGTSPLTGELFF TGTGCCAGCACCCTAGGGACTTCTCCCCTCACCGGGGAGCTGTTTTTT
TRBD1 TRBJ1-2 TRBV27 - CASSSRGREWHGYTF TGTGCCAGCAGTTCCAGGGGGCGCGAGTGGCATGGCTACACCTTC
- TRBJ2-3 TRBV5-1 - CASSLEGGLRVPTQYF TGCGCCAGCAGCTTGGAAGGCGGACTGAGGGTGCCTACGCAGTATTTT
TRBD2 TRBJ2-7 TRBV6-5 - CASSYSREGYEQYF TGTGCCAGCAGTTACTCGCGGGAGGGGTACGAGCAGTACTTC
- TRBJ2-2 TRBV7-9 once CASSPRQDTGELFF TGTGCCAGCAGCCCTCGACAAGACACCGGGGAGCTGTTTTTT
TRBD1 TRBJ1-1 TRBV12-3/TRBV12-4 - CASSPQGAREAFF TGTGCCAGCAGTCCGCAGGGGGCGCGTGAAGCTTTCTTT
TRBD1 TRBJ1-1 TRBV27 - CASRKSTGANTEAFF TGTGCCAGCAGAAAATCGACAGGGGCGAACACTGAAGCTTTCTTT
- TRBJ1-1 TRBV7-2 - CASSLRQNTEAFF TGTGCCAGCAGCTTGAGGCAGAACACTGAAGCTTTCTTT
TRBD2 TRBJ2-7 TRBV11-2 - CASSGAGTMDYEQYF TGTGCCAGCAGCGGAGCCGGGACTATGGATTACGAGCAGTACTTC
TRBD2 TRBJ2-2 TRBV28 - CATLTGGSGIRTGELFF TGTGCCACTCTAACGGGGGGTAGCGGGATAAGGACCGGGGAGCTGTTTTTT
- TRBJ1-5 TRBV11-2 - CASSLGHSNQPQHF TGTGCCAGCAGCTTGGGACATAGCAATCAGCCCCAGCATTTT
TRBD1 TRBJ2-6 TRBV12-5 - CASGAGQGFGANVLTF TGTGCTAGTGGCGCCGGACAGGGGTTCGGGGCCAACGTCCTGACTTTC
TRBD2 TRBJ2-5 TRBV7-3 - CASSLEAGGGETQYF TGTGCCAGCAGCTTAGAGGCGGGAGGGGGTGAGACCCAGTACTTC
TRBD1 TRBJ1-2 TRBV5-4 - CASSVDRIGGYTF TGTGCCAGCAGCGTGGACAGGATAGGTGGCTACACCTTC
- TRBJ2-3 TRBV6-1 - CASSEQAGASTDTQYF TGTGCCAGCAGTGAACAAGCGGGCGCTAGCACAGATACGCAGTATTTT